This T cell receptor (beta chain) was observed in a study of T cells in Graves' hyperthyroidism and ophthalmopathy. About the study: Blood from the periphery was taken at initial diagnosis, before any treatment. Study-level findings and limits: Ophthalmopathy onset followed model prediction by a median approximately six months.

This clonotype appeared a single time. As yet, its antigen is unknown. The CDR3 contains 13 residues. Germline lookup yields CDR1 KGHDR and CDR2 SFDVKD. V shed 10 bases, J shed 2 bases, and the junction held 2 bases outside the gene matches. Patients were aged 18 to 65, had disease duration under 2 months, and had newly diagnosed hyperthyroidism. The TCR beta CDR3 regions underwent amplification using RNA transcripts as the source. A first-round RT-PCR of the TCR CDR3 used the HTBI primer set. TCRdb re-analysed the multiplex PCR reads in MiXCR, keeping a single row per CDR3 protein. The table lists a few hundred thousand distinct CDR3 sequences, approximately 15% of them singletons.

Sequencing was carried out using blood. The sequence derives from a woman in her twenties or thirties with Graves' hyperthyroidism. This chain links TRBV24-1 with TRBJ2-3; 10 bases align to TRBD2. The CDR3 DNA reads TGTGCCACTAGCGGGAGGACCACAGATACGCAGTATTTT. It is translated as CATSGRTTDTQYF.